The rows below give T cell receptor beta chains drawn from one sample of a study of T cell repertoires in cytomegalovirus infection. TCRdb redid the calling of the reads with MiXCR, one entry per CDR3 protein. Seen here are a few hundred thousand distinct CDR3 sequences, approximately 22% observed once, and the top ten hold roughly 20%. Material: CD8+ T cells from PBMCs. The receptors here all came from a human donor in good health (CMV status not recorded). Some clones in this sample may be carry-over from other donors' samples. Each CDR3 is given with its conserved first and last residue. The D gene is left open where the match is weak. Only part of the rows carry a size: once, few, many, or a class if the clone is expanded.

j_call clone_size cdr3_length d_call v_call cdr3_aa cdr3_nt
TRBJ1-1 many 14 TRBD1 TRBV9 CASSGPQGDTEAFF TGTGCCAGCAGCGGACCTCAGGGGGACACTGAAGCTTTCTTT
TRBJ2-1 - 14 TRBD2 TRBV28 CASIKAGGHNEQFF TGTGCCAGCATCAAAGCGGGGGGACACAATGAGCAGTTCTTC
TRBJ2-7 - 18 TRBD2 TRBV20-1 CSARSPGLAGGRPYEQYF TGCAGTGCTAGGTCGCCGGGACTAGCGGGGGGCCGACCCTACGAGCAGTACTTC
TRBJ2-5 many 20 TRBD2 TRBV20-1 CSASRRFRVGTSGYQETQYF TGCAGTGCTAGTAGGCGTTTCCGTGTGGGGACTAGCGGATACCAAGAGACCCAGTACTTC
TRBJ2-5 - 15 TRBD1 TRBV20-1 CSARFFGQGGETQYF TGCAGTGCTAGATTTTTCGGACAGGGGGGAGAGACCCAGTACTTC
TRBJ2-1 - 18 TRBD2 TRBV3-1 CASSPGLAGGLVDSEQFF TGTGCCAGCAGCCCGGGACTAGCGGGGGGCCTAGTGGATAGTGAGCAGTTCTTC
TRBJ1-1 - 14 TRBD1 TRBV9 CASSEGARQSEAFF TGTGCCAGCAGCGAGGGGGCCCGACAGTCTGAAGCTTTCTTT
TRBJ1-4 few 15 - TRBV28 CASSGRREINEKLFF TGTGCCAGCAGTGGCCGAAGGGAGATTAATGAAAAACTGTTTTTT
TRBJ2-1 many 13 - TRBV27 CASSGTSYNEQFF TGTGCCAGCAGTGGGACTTCCTACAATGAGCAGTTCTTC
TRBJ2-7 once 19 - TRBV7-8 CASPLEVSGRDFSPDEQYF TGTGCCAGTCCCCTAGAGGTTTCCGGGAGAGATTTTTCCCCGGACGAGCAGTACTTC
TRBJ2-7 - 14 TRBD1 TRBV5-6 CASSDGQGFNEQYF TGTGCCAGCAGCGACGGACAGGGATTCAACGAGCAGTACTTC
TRBJ1-6 - 16 TRBD1 TRBV6-6 CASSATGTSYNSPLHF TGTGCCAGCAGCGCGACAGGGACATCGTATAATTCACCCCTCCACTTT
TRBJ1-2 - 18 - TRBV29-1 CSVVEGGKGKPANYGYTF TGCAGCGTTGTAGAAGGTGGAAAGGGGAAACCGGCTAACTATGGCTACACCTTC